Listed below are T cell receptor beta chains from one sample, sequenced in a study of blood T cells in healthy people across ages. TCRdb used MiXCR to reprocess the 5' RACE reads, holding one entry per CDR3 protein. In the table there are about 730,000 distinct CDR3 sequences, about 40% of which are singletons. Sample: blood. The receptors originated from a woman aged 55-69 years in good health. Both conserved end residues are part of each CDR3. The D gene is left open where the match is weak. A row's size may be missing; if present it is once, few, many or a size class.

d_call: TRBD1
clone_size: few
v_call: TRBV4-2
j_call: TRBJ2-2
cdr3_length: 14
cdr3_aa: CASTRGGTGWELFF
cdr3_nt: TGTGCCAGCACCAGAGGGGGGACAGGCTGGGAGCTGTTTTTT

d_call: -
clone_size: -
v_call: TRBV5-1
j_call: TRBJ2-3
cdr3_length: 14
cdr3_aa: CASSLGWVTDTQYF
cdr3_nt: TGCGCCAGCAGCTTGGGCTGGGTAACAGATACGCAGTATTTT

d_call: TRBD2
clone_size: -
v_call: TRBV7-3
j_call: TRBJ2-1
cdr3_length: 15
cdr3_aa: CASSRGLAGENEQFF
cdr3_nt: TGTGCCAGCAGCAGAGGACTAGCGGGAGAAAATGAGCAGTTCTTC

d_call: TRBD2
clone_size: few
v_call: TRBV14
j_call: TRBJ2-1
cdr3_length: 16
cdr3_aa: CASSQDWTSLHNEQFF
cdr3_nt: TGTGCCAGCAGCCAAGATTGGACTAGCTTACACAATGAGCAGTTCTTC

d_call: TRBD1
clone_size: few
v_call: TRBV7-3
j_call: TRBJ2-5
cdr3_length: 17
cdr3_aa: CASSLTLGQGGQETQYF
cdr3_nt: TGTGCCAGCAGCTTAACGCTCGGACAGGGAGGCCAAGAGACCCAGTACTTC

d_call: TRBD2
clone_size: -
v_call: TRBV5-1
j_call: TRBJ2-3
cdr3_length: 17
cdr3_aa: CASSRSSGGADIDTQYF
cdr3_nt: TGCGCCAGCAGCCGTTCTAGCGGGGGGGCTGACATAGATACGCAGTATTTT

d_call: -
clone_size: -
v_call: TRBV11-3
j_call: TRBJ2-7
cdr3_length: 14
cdr3_aa: CASSLDRQFYEQYF
cdr3_nt: TGTGCCAGCAGCTTAGATCGGCAGTTCTACGAGCAGTACTTC

d_call: -
clone_size: -
v_call: TRBV20-1
j_call: TRBJ1-2
cdr3_length: 12
cdr3_aa: CSARDGQDGYTF
cdr3_nt: TGCAGTGCTAGAGATGGGCAGGATGGCTACACCTTC

d_call: -
clone_size: -
v_call: TRBV11-3
j_call: TRBJ2-7
cdr3_length: 15
cdr3_aa: CASSFCREDSYEQYF
cdr3_nt: TGTGCCAGCAGCTTCTGCAGAGAAGACTCCTACGAGCAGTACTTC

d_call: -
clone_size: once
v_call: TRBV27
j_call: TRBJ2-2
cdr3_length: 16
cdr3_aa: CASSFTGQTNTGELFF
cdr3_nt: TGTGCCAGCAGTTTTACTGGACAGACAAACACCGGGGAGCTGTTTTTT

d_call: -
clone_size: -
v_call: TRBV6-1
j_call: TRBJ1-1
cdr3_length: 16
cdr3_aa: CASSERGGSPNTEAFF
cdr3_nt: TGTGCCAGCAGTGAGAGGGGGGGGAGCCCGAACACTGAAGCTTTCTTT

d_call: -
clone_size: -
v_call: TRBV9
j_call: TRBJ1-1
cdr3_length: 15
cdr3_aa: CASSVTRGPNTEAFF
cdr3_nt: TGTGCCAGCAGCGTAACCAGGGGACCGAACACTGAAGCTTTCTTT

d_call: -
clone_size: -
v_call: TRBV5-1
j_call: TRBJ1-2
cdr3_length: 15
cdr3_aa: CASSLEARANYGYTF
cdr3_nt: TGCGCCAGCAGCTTGGAGGCCAGAGCTAACTATGGCTACACCTTC

d_call: TRBD2
clone_size: -
v_call: TRBV5-1
j_call: TRBJ2-1
cdr3_length: 16
cdr3_aa: CASSFSGTSGYNEQFF
cdr3_nt: TGCGCCAGCAGCTTCTCCGGGACTAGCGGTTACAATGAGCAGTTCTTC

d_call: -
clone_size: -
v_call: TRBV12-3/TRBV12-4
j_call: TRBJ1-1
cdr3_length: 13
cdr3_aa: CAGRKTENTEAFF
cdr3_nt: TGTGCCGGCAGGAAAACTGAGAACACTGAAGCTTTCTTT

d_call: TRBD1
clone_size: few
v_call: TRBV29-1
j_call: TRBJ2-7
cdr3_length: 14
cdr3_aa: CSVDTGTGGYEQYF
cdr3_nt: TGCAGCGTTGACACCGGGACAGGGGGCTACGAGCAGTACTTC

d_call: -
clone_size: -
v_call: TRBV7-3
j_call: TRBJ2-1
cdr3_length: 15
cdr3_aa: CASNRGLSSYNEQFF
cdr3_nt: TGTGCCAGCAACCGAGGACTCAGCTCCTACAATGAGCAGTTCTTC

d_call: -
clone_size: few
v_call: TRBV20-1
j_call: TRBJ2-7
cdr3_length: 14
cdr3_aa: CSARDPIGSYEQYF
cdr3_nt: TGCAGTGCTAGAGATCCCATTGGCTCCTACGAGCAGTACTTC

d_call: -
clone_size: -
v_call: TRBV11-2
j_call: TRBJ2-3
cdr3_length: 16
cdr3_aa: CASSAWGGKSTDTQYF
cdr3_nt: TGTGCCAGCAGCGCCTGGGGGGGCAAAAGCACAGATACGCAGTATTTT

d_call: -
clone_size: -
v_call: TRBV7-9
j_call: TRBJ1-6
cdr3_length: 14
cdr3_aa: CASLRGPYNSPLHF
cdr3_nt: TGTGCCAGCCTGAGAGGGCCCTATAATTCACCCCTCCACTTT

d_call: -
clone_size: few
v_call: TRBV2
j_call: TRBJ1-5
cdr3_length: 14
cdr3_aa: CASRHRVSNQPQHF
cdr3_nt: TGTGCCAGCAGACACCGGGTTAGCAATCAGCCCCAGCATTTT

d_call: TRBD2
clone_size: many
v_call: TRBV27
j_call: TRBJ2-6
cdr3_length: 15
cdr3_aa: CASRGVYSGANVLTF
cdr3_nt: TGTGCCAGCCGGGGGGTTTACTCTGGGGCCAACGTCCTGACTTTC

d_call: -
clone_size: -
v_call: TRBV6-6
j_call: TRBJ2-6
cdr3_length: 16
cdr3_aa: CASSYSMSPGANVLTF
cdr3_nt: TGTGCCAGCAGTTACTCGATGTCCCCTGGGGCCAACGTCCTGACTTTC

d_call: -
clone_size: few
v_call: TRBV6-2/TRBV6-3
j_call: TRBJ2-5
cdr3_length: 13
cdr3_aa: CASSYFGDREQYF
cdr3_nt: TGTGCCAGCAGTTACTTCGGGGATCGTGAGCAGTACTTC

d_call: -
clone_size: -
v_call: TRBV4-1
j_call: TRBJ1-2
cdr3_length: 14
cdr3_aa: CASSQELGFYGYTF
cdr3_nt: TGCGCCAGCAGCCAAGAATTGGGTTTCTATGGCTACACCTTC

d_call: -
clone_size: -
v_call: TRBV20-1
j_call: TRBJ1-1
cdr3_length: 15
cdr3_aa: CSARDSQGSNTEAFF
cdr3_nt: TGCAGTGCTAGAGATTCCCAGGGGTCGAACACTGAAGCTTTCTTT

d_call: -
clone_size: -
v_call: TRBV11-2
j_call: TRBJ2-1
cdr3_length: 12
cdr3_aa: CASSLDQFGQFF
cdr3_nt: TGTGCCAGCAGCTTAGATCAATTCGGGCAGTTCTTC

d_call: TRBD2
clone_size: -
v_call: TRBV5-4
j_call: TRBJ2-5
cdr3_length: 15
cdr3_aa: CASSSTSGGEETQYF
cdr3_nt: TGTGCCAGCAGCTCGACTAGCGGGGGAGAAGAGACCCAGTACTTC

d_call: TRBD2
clone_size: -
v_call: TRBV12-3/TRBV12-4
j_call: TRBJ2-3
cdr3_length: 19
cdr3_aa: CASSSATTSGSASTDTQYF
cdr3_nt: TGTGCCAGCAGTTCGGCGACGACTAGCGGAAGTGCTAGCACAGATACGCAGTATTTT

d_call: TRBD2
clone_size: -
v_call: TRBV6-1
j_call: TRBJ2-1
cdr3_length: 15
cdr3_aa: CASSDSGTSYNEQFF
cdr3_nt: TGTGCCAGCAGTGATAGCGGGACATCCTACAATGAGCAGTTCTTC

d_call: -
clone_size: few
v_call: TRBV12-3/TRBV12-4
j_call: TRBJ1-2
cdr3_length: 16
cdr3_aa: CASSPLEQLSNYGYTF
cdr3_nt: TGTGCCAGCAGTCCTTTGGAACAGCTTTCTAACTATGGCTACACCTTC

d_call: -
clone_size: -
v_call: TRBV20-1
j_call: TRBJ2-3
cdr3_length: 11
cdr3_aa: CSARVIDTQYF
cdr3_nt: TGCAGTGCTAGAGTAATAGATACGCAGTATTTT

d_call: -
clone_size: -
v_call: TRBV28
j_call: TRBJ2-2
cdr3_length: 15
cdr3_aa: CASSFLQSNTGELFF
cdr3_nt: TGTGCCAGCAGTTTTTTACAGTCGAACACCGGGGAGCTGTTTTTT

d_call: -
clone_size: few
v_call: TRBV7-9
j_call: TRBJ2-5
cdr3_length: 12
cdr3_aa: CASSLNGETQYF
cdr3_nt: TGTGCCAGCAGCTTAAATGGGGAGACCCAGTACTTC

d_call: -
clone_size: -
v_call: TRBV19
j_call: TRBJ2-4
cdr3_length: 12
cdr3_aa: CASSWDLNIQYF
cdr3_nt: TGTGCCAGTAGCTGGGACTTAAACATTCAGTACTTC

d_call: -
clone_size: -
v_call: TRBV20-1
j_call: TRBJ2-3
cdr3_length: 13
cdr3_aa: CSAVWRYTDTQYF
cdr3_nt: TGCAGTGCTGTCTGGCGATACACAGATACGCAGTATTTT

d_call: -
clone_size: -
v_call: TRBV2
j_call: TRBJ2-3
cdr3_length: 18
cdr3_aa: CASSDFPLGAGLGDTQYF
cdr3_nt: TGTGCCAGCAGTGACTTCCCTCTAGGAGCAGGGCTGGGAGATACGCAGTATTTT

d_call: -
clone_size: few
v_call: TRBV6-2/TRBV6-3
j_call: TRBJ2-1
cdr3_length: 11
cdr3_aa: CASSNPNEQFF
cdr3_nt: TGTGCCAGCAGTAATCCCAATGAGCAGTTCTTC

d_call: -
clone_size: few
v_call: TRBV7-3
j_call: TRBJ2-1
cdr3_length: 14
cdr3_aa: CASSLNGGHNEQFF
cdr3_nt: TGTGCCAGCAGCTTAAATGGGGGCCACAATGAGCAGTTCTTC

d_call: -
clone_size: few
v_call: TRBV15
j_call: TRBJ2-3
cdr3_length: 16
cdr3_aa: CATSLPGEGRTDTQYF
cdr3_nt: TGTGCCACCAGCCTCCCAGGGGAGGGCCGCACAGATACGCAGTATTTT

d_call: -
clone_size: -
v_call: TRBV2
j_call: TRBJ2-4
cdr3_length: 14
cdr3_aa: CASSEGLAGGIQYF
cdr3_nt: TGTGCCAGCAGTGAAGGACTGGCAGGCGGCATTCAGTACTTC

d_call: -
clone_size: -
v_call: TRBV29-1
j_call: TRBJ1-1
cdr3_length: 13
cdr3_aa: CSGSTGLNTEAFF
cdr3_nt: TGCAGCGGGTCAACAGGCCTGAACACTGAAGCTTTCTTT

d_call: -
clone_size: many
v_call: TRBV5-1
j_call: TRBJ2-5
cdr3_length: 13
cdr3_aa: CASSFGAAGTQYF
cdr3_nt: TGCGCCAGCAGCTTCGGGGCTGCGGGGACCCAGTACTTC

d_call: TRBD1
clone_size: few
v_call: TRBV5-1
j_call: TRBJ2-7
cdr3_length: 13
cdr3_aa: CASNPTGGYEQYF
cdr3_nt: TGCGCCAGCAACCCGACAGGGGGCTACGAGCAGTACTTC

d_call: -
clone_size: -
v_call: TRBV27
j_call: TRBJ2-3
cdr3_length: 15
cdr3_aa: CASSLFGTSTDTQYF
cdr3_nt: TGTGCCAGCAGTTTATTCGGAACTAGCACAGATACGCAGTATTTT

d_call: -
clone_size: -
v_call: TRBV5-1
j_call: TRBJ2-5
cdr3_length: 21
cdr3_aa: CASSLGPVGARGMRLKETQYF
cdr3_nt: TGCGCCAGCAGCTTGGGACCCGTCGGGGCGCGCGGGATGCGTTTGAAAGAGACCCAGTACTTC

d_call: TRBD2
clone_size: -
v_call: TRBV6-6
j_call: TRBJ2-5
cdr3_length: 16
cdr3_aa: CASSPGTSGRTETQYF
cdr3_nt: TGTGCCAGCAGTCCGGGGACTAGCGGGAGAACGGAGACCCAGTACTTC

d_call: TRBD2
clone_size: few
v_call: TRBV9
j_call: TRBJ2-1
cdr3_length: 16
cdr3_aa: CASSVDLLRGDNEQFF
cdr3_nt: TGTGCCAGCAGCGTAGATCTATTGCGGGGGGACAATGAGCAGTTCTTC